This T cell receptor (beta chain) derives from a study of patients and donors after allogeneic stem cell transplantation. TCRdb re-called the RT-PCR reads with MiXCR, one entry per CDR3 protein. The data contain about 150,000 distinct CDR3 sequences, 24% of them seen just once; the ten biggest clones take up 25% to 30%. Unmatched junction bases numbered 21, after V lost 7 bases and J lost 9 bases. The CDR3 is made up of 17 amino acids. In germline, CDR1 is MNHEY, CDR2 SMNVEV (reference sequence). The chain uses TRBV27 and TRBJ2-4; 7 nucleotides match TRBD1. The material sequenced was blood, either unsorted or a sorted T cell fraction (not recorded which). The TCR sequence derives from a human donor who was either an allogeneic HSCT recipient or a stem cell or donor lymphocyte infusion donor (not recorded which). It is not recorded whose cells these are; they may come from a transplant donor. The CDR3, as DNA: TGTGCCAGCAACACAAGGACAGGAAATCTTACAAAACTCATTCAGTACTTC. This sequence encodes CASNTRTGNLTKLIQYF.